These T cell receptor beta chains were read from a single sample in a study of blood T cells in healthy people across ages. In TCRdb, the 5' RACE reads were re-called with MiXCR into one record per CDR3 protein. The repertoire holds roughly 1.4 million distinct CDR3 sequences, almost 60% seen once, with 6.5% to 8.5% in the top ten. Sequenced sample: blood. These receptors all come from a man aged 18 to 29 in good health. The CDR3 runs from the conserved cysteine through the conserved F or W. The order of the fields is V gene, CDR3 length, clone size, J gene, CDR3 protein. Size is omitted from some rows. Given values are once, few, many or a class for expanded clones.

>TRBV6-8|15|NA|TRBJ2-3
CASSYIQQDRDTQYF
>TRBV3-1|13|NA|NA
CASTNSSTGEQYF
>TRBV29-1|12|few|TRBJ2-3
CSGLASTDTQYF
>TRBV11-2|17|NA|TRBJ2-4
CASSSGTSYLAKNIQYF
>TRBV29-1|12|NA|TRBJ1-2
CSTVEANYGYTF
>TRBV20-1|14|NA|TRBJ2-2
CSAPSGWVTGELFF
>TRBV6-1|16|NA|TRBJ2-2
CASRDGTGAGTGELFF
>TRBV6-1|18|NA|TRBJ1-6
CASRHRDPLAGTNSPLHF
>TRBV10-3|14|NA|TRBJ1-5
CAIGGGVGNQPQHF
>TRBV20-1|14|NA|TRBJ2-1
CSASWQLGHNEQFF
>TRBV2|18|NA|TRBJ2-7
CASSSLLAGGRSSYEQYF
>TRBV5-6|11|NA|TRBJ2-5
CASRNRVTQYF
>TRBV6-5|14|NA|TRBJ2-1
CASKGAGGRGEQFF
>TRBV29-1|13|NA|TRBJ1-1
CSVVGAWGTEAFF
>TRBV28|15|NA|TRBJ2-1
CASKIAGSSYNEQFF
>TRBV10-3|15|NA|TRBJ1-2
CAISGGPLSGYGYTF
>TRBV7-2|14|NA|TRBJ2-3
CASSQMWSTDTQYF